Presented here are 15 T cell receptor beta chains from one specimen sequenced in a study of human thymus T cells. Sequenced by immunoSEQ multiplex PCR; TCRdb stores in-frame clones only, minus some. The sample comprises roughly 86,000 clones, nearly 98% of which are singletons, and approximately 0.03% rests with the top ten. Thymus pieces cut out during corrective heart surgery were the tissue that was used. Input material: thymus tissue. These receptor sequences come from a boy in the first two years of life with a congenital heart defect but otherwise immunologically healthy.

The V gene is TRBV5-1, the J gene TRBJ2-5, with D unresolved. Between the trimmed V and J ends, which lost 4 bases and 5 bases, there was a span of 15 bases. From germline, CDR1 is SGHRS and CDR2 YFSETQ. The CDR3 has 14 residues. The DNA for the CDR3 is TGCGCCAGCAGCCGTTTTGGGGTCCGGGAGACCCAGTACTTC. Translated: CASSRFGVRETQYF.

This sequence joins TRBV4-3 and TRBJ2-7, with TRBD2 matching over 8 bases. Per germline, CDR1 LGHNA and CDR2 YSLEER. The ends lost 1 base at V and 3 bases at J; junction bases unmatched: 5. CDR3 size: 15 residues. CDR3 sequence reads: CASSQGVAGRYEQYF. The CDR3 DNA follows: TGCGCCAGCAGCCAAGGGGTAGCGGGGCGCTACGAGCAGTACTTC.

This chain uses TRBV7-2 with TRBJ2-3; 8 nucleotides match TRBD2. Germline assignment: CDR1 SGHTA and CDR2 FQGNSA. J was trimmed by 2 bases and V by 1 base; bases with no gene match: 14. This CDR3 comprises 19 residues. The CDR3 reads CASSLEGSGGGSPTDTQYF. The CDR3 DNA reads TGTGCCAGCAGCTTAGAGGGGTCTGGCGGGGGGTCTCCCACAGATACGCAGTATTTT.

This sequence joins TRBV6-6 and TRBJ2-1; 7 bases agree with TRBD1. Germline trimming cut 5 bases from V and 3 bases from J; bases unmatched to any gene: 4. The germline V gene has CDR1 MNHNY and CDR2 SVGAGI (reference sequence). This CDR3 comprises 14 residues. The CDR3 nucleotides read TGTGCCAGCAGTCCCGGACAGGTCTACAATGAGCAGTTCTTC. Protein sequence: CASSPGQVYNEQFF.

The chain has TRBV30 and TRBJ1-2, with 7 bases lining up with TRBD1. Germline V lookup: CDR1 GTSNPN, CDR2 SVGIG (reference sequence). The CDR3 sequence is 13 residues long. V lost 6 bases to trimming and J lost 2 bases; unmatched junction nucleotides: 6. The DNA for the CDR3 is TGTGCCTGCCTCGACAGGGTAAACTATGGCTACACCTTC. Amino acid sequence: CACLDRVNYGYTF.

V gene TRBV27 combines with J gene TRBJ1-2, with 7 bases lining up with TRBD1. The V and J ends lost 4 bases and 6 bases, in that order; junction bases with no gene match: 17. The CDR3 has 17 residues. CDR1 and CDR2 (germline): MNHEY, SMNVEV (reference sequence). Written as DNA, the CDR3 is TGTGCCAGCAGTTCCCGGCCCTCCGACAGGGTGGATGATGGCTACACCTTC. Protein product: CASSSRPSDRVDDGYTF.

V usage is TRBV19 and J usage is TRBJ2-3, with 9 bases aligning to TRBD2. The CDR3 sequence is 16 residues long. CDR1 and CDR2 (germline): LNHDA, SQIVND (reference sequence). J lost 3 bases, V lost 6 bases, and 10 bases had no gene match. CDR3 in amino acids: CASSDRRGGGTDTQYF. CDR3 bases: TGTGCCAGTAGCGACCGCCGCGGGGGGGGGACAGATACGCAGTATTTT.

This sequence joins TRBV7-2 and TRBJ1-6; the D gene is possibly TRBD1 (5 bases). Germline-derived CDR1 and CDR2 are SGHTA and FQGNSA. The germline V and J ends were trimmed by 0 bases and 6 bases, with 15 bases remaining between them. The CDR3 runs to 17 residues. CDR3 nucleotide sequence: TGTGCCAGCAGCTTAGCGGGTTGGGGGGTCGGTAATTCACCCCTCCACTTT. Protein product: CASSLAGWGVGNSPLHF.

The chain couples TRBV29-1 to TRBJ1-3, with D hard to call. V gave up 4 bases and J gave up 0 bases, with 13 bases separating them. The CDR3 spans 15 residues. Looked up from germline, CDR1 is SQVTM and CDR2 is ANQGSEA. The CDR3 sequence: CSVGLGSNSGNTIYF. The CDR3 coding sequence is TGCAGCGTTGGGTTAGGAAGTAACTCTGGAAACACCATATATTTT.

This sequence joins TRBV6-1 and TRBJ1-1; D gene unclear. V shed 8 bases and J shed 7 bases, with 14 bases lying between them. Germline V gives CDR1 MNHNS, CDR2 SASEGT. The CDR3 loop spans 12 amino acids. The CDR3, as DNA: TGTGCCAGCTGCCGGGGTACCAATGAAGCTTTCTTT. As protein: CASCRGTNEAFF.

This clone was recorded only once. The chain couples TRBV27 to TRBJ2-1; 14 bases match TRBD2. The CDR3 spans 14 residues. V lost 9 bases to trimming and J lost 12 bases; unmatched junction nucleotides: 10. Germline V lookup: CDR1 MNHEY, CDR2 SMNVEV (reference sequence). Here the CDR3 reads CASPGLAGEGRQFF. The CDR3 DNA follows: TGTGCCAGTCCGGGACTAGCGGGAGAGGGTAGGCAGTTCTTC.

The CDR3 spells CASSLLYGRISYNEQFF. The CDR3 DNA is TGTGCCAGCAGCTTATTATACGGGAGAATATCCTACAATGAGCAGTTCTTC. V usage is TRBV7-9 and J usage is TRBJ2-1, with a weak D call TRBD2 (6 bases). The CDR3 totals 17 residues. The V end lost 2 bases, the J end lost 1 base, and 15 bases lay between the germline ends. CDR1 SEHNR and CDR2 FQNEAQ come from the germline V gene (reference sequence).

The V call is TRBV11-3, the J call TRBJ1-1; D possibly corresponds to TRBD1 (5 bases). The CDR3 loop spans 16 amino acids. From germline, CDR1 is SGHNT and CDR2 YENEEA. Between the trimmed V and J ends, which lost 6 bases and 1 base, there was a span of 18 bases. CDR3 coding DNA: TGTGCCAGCAGGTCCCCAGAGGCAGGGAGGAACACTGAAGCTTTCTTT. Translated: CASRSPEAGRNTEAFF.

The chain couples TRBV14 to TRBJ2-4, with 8 bases matching TRBD2. Germline trimming cut 4 bases from V and 6 bases from J; bases unmatched to any gene: 2. The CDR3 runs to 13 residues. CDR1 and CDR2 (germline): SGHDN, FVKESK. CDR3 sequence: CASSLAGGNIQYF. The CDR3 region has the DNA TGTGCCAGCAGCCTTGCGGGAGGAAACATTCAGTACTTC. Together with reference TRBV14 and TRBJ2-4, the CDR3 gives the full variable domain: EAGVTQFPSHSVIEKGQTVTLRCDPISGHDNLYWYRRVMGKEIKFLLHFVKESKQDESGMPNNRFLAERTGGTYSTLKVQPAELEDSGVYFCASSLAGGNIQYFGAGTRLSVL.

The chain links TRBV25-1 to TRBJ1-2; D gene unclear. CDR3 size: 15 residues. V lost 0 bases to trimming and J lost 7 bases, with 15 bases between them. Germline V gives CDR1 MGHDK, CDR2 SYGVNS. This CDR3 reads CASSEYRTADGGYTF. The CDR3 DNA is TGTGCCAGCAGTGAATATCGAACCGCAGATGGTGGCTACACCTTC.